A selection of T cell receptor beta chains follows, all from one sample in a study of T cell responses to AZD1222 COVID-19 vaccine. Sequencing was performed with immunoSEQ multiplex PCR; in TCRdb, only in-frame clones are kept and a portion is missing. The table records about 150,000 clones, roughly nine tenths of them present only once. The specimen was peripheral blood, collected 28 days after the second AZD1222 dose. These receptor sequences come from an adult who received the AZD1222 COVID-19 vaccine. Each CDR3 is given with its conserved first and last residue. Each record gives: clone size, J gene, D gene, V gene, CDR3 protein, CDR3 DNA. The D gene is left open where the match is weak. Clone size is given for some rows only: seen once, a few or many times, or a class if the clone is expanded.

>.|TRBJ1-5|.|TRBV28
CASSLVGQPQHF
TGTGCCAGCAGTTTAGTCGGTCAGCCCCAGCATTTT
>.|TRBJ1-1|.|TRBV5-6
CASSLVEGGSTEAFF
TGTGCCAGCAGCTTGGTAGAGGGCGGGAGCACTGAAGCTTTCTTT
>once|TRBJ2-1|.|TRBV7-2
CASSSRVDNEQFF
TGTGCCAGCAGCTCCAGGGTCGACAATGAGCAGTTCTTC
>.|TRBJ1-5|TRBD1|TRBV14
CASSQDLRGQGYYSNQPQHF
TGTGCCAGCAGCCAAGATCTTAGGGGGCAGGGCTATTATAGCAATCAGCCCCAGCATTTT
>.|TRBJ1-1|.|TRBV7-2
CASSLVAGVNTEAFF
TGTGCCAGCAGCTTAGTGGCCGGGGTGAACACTGAAGCTTTCTTT
>.|TRBJ1-1|.|TRBV12-3/TRBV12-4
CASSPVGNTEAFF
TGTGCCAGCAGTCCCGTTGGGAACACTGAAGCTTTCTTT
>.|TRBJ2-3|TRBD2|TRBV10-3
CAISRTSGISTDTQYF
TGTGCCATCAGTCGGACTAGCGGCATTAGCACAGATACGCAGTATTTT
>.|TRBJ2-1|.|TRBV7-9
CASSLGTPFYNEQFF
TGTGCCAGCAGCTTAGGGACCCCCTTCTACAATGAGCAGTTCTTC
>.|TRBJ1-3|.|TRBV9
CASSGGVGSRNTIYF
TGTGCCAGCAGCGGCGGGGTGGGGTCTAGGAACACCATATATTTT
>.|TRBJ1-1|TRBD1|TRBV2
CASKTGGPEAFF
TGTGCCAGCAAGACAGGGGGCCCTGAAGCTTTCTTT
>once|TRBJ2-7|.|TRBV19
CATPELSDETYEQYF
TGTGCCACCCCCGAGTTGTCGGACGAGACCTACGAGCAGTACTTC
>.|TRBJ1-6|.|TRBV2
CASRGGSSYNSPLHF
TGTGCCAGCAGAGGGGGGAGCTCCTATAATTCACCCCTCCACTTT
>once|TRBJ2-1|TRBD1|TRBV18
CASSPGQGVSNEQFF
TGTGCCAGCTCACCGGGACAGGGGGTATCCAATGAGCAGTTCTTC
>few|TRBJ1-6|TRBD1|TRBV5-6
CASSGRDRVNSPLHF
TGTGCCAGCAGCGGCCGGGACAGGGTAAATTCACCCCTCCACTTT
>.|TRBJ1-1|TRBD1|TRBV19
CASSIGNGQGMNTEAFF
TGTGCCAGTAGTATCGGGAACGGACAGGGCATGAACACTGAAGCTTTCTTT
>.|TRBJ2-5|.|TRBV7-9
CASSPGGPRAQYF
TGTGCCAGCAGCCCCGGTGGGCCTCGGGCCCAGTACTTC
>few|TRBJ2-1|.|TRBV12-3/TRBV12-4
CASSFSQANEQFF
TGTGCCAGCAGTTTTTCACAGGCAAATGAGCAGTTCTTC
>.|TRBJ1-6|.|TRBV4-1
CASSQQLYGVFYNSPLHF
TGCGCCAGCAGCCAACAACTCTACGGGGTTTTTTATAATTCACCCCTCCACTTT
>.|TRBJ1-2|.|TRBV19
CASSISYWYGYTF
TGTGCCAGTAGTATCTCTTACTGGTATGGCTACACCTTC
>.|TRBJ2-7|.|TRBV19
CASSIAGDEQYF
TGTGCCAGTAGTATAGCCGGGGACGAGCAGTACTTC
>.|TRBJ1-6|.|TRBV4-1
CASSPITNSPLHF
TGCGCCAGCAGCCCGATAACAAATTCACCCCTCCACTTT
>.|TRBJ1-2|TRBD1|TRBV6-1
CASSETGANYGYTF
TGTGCCAGCAGTGAGACAGGGGCTAACTATGGCTACACCTTC
>.|TRBJ1-6|.|TRBV5-4
CASSLWAQVAANSPLHF
TGTGCCAGCAGCTTGTGGGCCCAGGTGGCCGCGAATTCACCCCTCCACTTT
>.|TRBJ1-5|.|TRBV7-2
CASSLDRRNNQPQHF
TGTGCCAGCAGCTTAGACAGGAGAAACAATCAGCCCCAGCATTTT
>.|TRBJ1-5|.|TRBV30
CAWSVRGGGQPQHF
TGTGCCTGGAGTGTAAGGGGAGGCGGTCAGCCCCAGCATTTT
>.|TRBJ2-5|.|TRBV5-8
CASSLPPQQETQYF
TGTGCCAGCAGCTTGCCACCCCAACAAGAGACCCAGTACTTC
>.|TRBJ1-1|.|TRBV19
CATASGSRGHTEAFF
TGTGCCACCGCCTCGGGTAGTCGGGGGCACACTGAAGCTTTCTTT
>.|TRBJ2-1|TRBD2|TRBV7-3
CASSAGLAIYNEQFF
TGTGCCAGCAGCGCGGGACTAGCGATATACAATGAGCAGTTCTTC
>.|TRBJ2-7|.|TRBV7-8
CASSLPTVLEQYF
TGTGCCAGCAGCTTACCGACCGTCTTAGAGCAGTACTTC
>.|TRBJ2-7|TRBD2|TRBV9
CASSTGTSGGNDEQYF
TGTGCCAGCAGCACGGGGACTAGCGGGGGAAACGACGAGCAGTACTTC
>.|TRBJ2-1|TRBD2|TRBV11-3
CASRPGLAGGRNNEQFF
TGTGCCAGCAGACCCGGACTAGCGGGAGGCAGGAACAATGAGCAGTTCTTC
>.|TRBJ2-4|TRBD2|TRBV4-3
CASSQDRGGSKNIQYF
TGCGCCAGCAGCCAAGATCGCGGGGGGTCCAAAAACATTCAGTACTTC
>.|TRBJ1-2|TRBD1|TRBV3-1/TRBV3-2
CASSQGMGTDYGYTF
TGTGCCAGCAGCCAAGGTATGGGGACAGACTATGGCTACACCTTC
>few|TRBJ2-7|.|TRBV29-1
CSVKSFAGSSYEQYF
TGCAGCGTTAAGTCGTTTGCGGGGAGCTCCTACGAGCAGTACTTC
>.|TRBJ2-1|.|TRBV15
CATSRETARPGYNEQFF
TGTGCCACCAGCAGAGAGACCGCTCGGCCGGGCTACAATGAGCAGTTCTTC
>.|TRBJ1-1|.|TRBV29-1
CSTRAGILNTEAFF
TGCAGCACGAGGGCGGGGATATTGAACACTGAAGCTTTCTTT
>.|TRBJ2-1|TRBD2|TRBV7-3
CASSPTSGSNEQFF
TGTGCCAGCAGCCCGACTAGCGGGAGTAATGAGCAGTTCTTC
>.|TRBJ2-2|TRBD2|TRBV7-3
CASSSSGRAFKAGELFF
TGTGCCAGCAGCTCTAGCGGGAGGGCCTTTAAGGCCGGGGAGCTGTTTTTT
>.|TRBJ1-1|.|TRBV7-9
CASSLESGFTEAFF
TGTGCCAGCAGCTTAGAATCAGGGTTCACTGAAGCTTTCTTT
>.|TRBJ1-1|.|TRBV5-6
CASSPRSLNTEAFF
TGTGCCAGCAGCCCGAGATCGTTGAACACTGAAGCTTTCTTT
>.|TRBJ2-7|.|TRBV10-3
CAISESQVNTYEQYF
TGTGCCATCAGTGAGTCACAGGTGAACACCTACGAGCAGTACTTC